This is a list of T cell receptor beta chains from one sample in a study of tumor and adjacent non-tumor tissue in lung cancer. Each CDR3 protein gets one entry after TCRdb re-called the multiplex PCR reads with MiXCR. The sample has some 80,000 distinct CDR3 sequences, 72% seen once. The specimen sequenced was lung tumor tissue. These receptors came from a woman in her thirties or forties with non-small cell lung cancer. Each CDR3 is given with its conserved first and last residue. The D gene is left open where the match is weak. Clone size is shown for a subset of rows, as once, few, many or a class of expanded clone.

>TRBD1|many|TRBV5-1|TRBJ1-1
TGCGCCAGCAGCTTTGAGGGGGCCACTGAAGCTTTCTTT
CASSFEGATEAFF
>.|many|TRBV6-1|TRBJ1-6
TGTGCCAGCAACAGTATTTCACCCCTCCACTTT
CASNSISPLHF
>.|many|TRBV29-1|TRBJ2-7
TGCAGCGTTGACAGACTGGGCGAGCAGTACTTC
CSVDRLGEQYF
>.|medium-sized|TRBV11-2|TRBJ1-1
TGTGCCAGCAGCTTACCCTCGGGGGGGGGCACTGAAGCTTTCTTT
CASSLPSGGGTEAFF
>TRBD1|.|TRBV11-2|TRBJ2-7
TGTACCAGCAGCCCGGACAGGGAAGGCGAGCGGTACTTC
CTSSPDREGERYF
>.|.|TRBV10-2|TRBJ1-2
TGCGCCAGCATGCACCGAGATAACTGTGGCTACACCTTC
CASMHRDNCGYTF
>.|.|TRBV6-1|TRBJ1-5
TGTGCCAGCAACACAGGGATAAACAATCAGCCCCAGCATTTT
CASNTGINNQPQHF
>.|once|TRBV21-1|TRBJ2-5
TGTGCCAGCAGCAATGAGAGGAGCCAAGAGACCCAGTACTTC
CASSNERSQETQYF
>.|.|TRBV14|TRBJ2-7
TGTGCCAGCAGCTACCGGTCCCCATCCTACGAGCAGTATTTC
CASSYRSPSYEQYF
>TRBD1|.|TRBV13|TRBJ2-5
TGTGTCAGCACGGGGCAGGGGGAAAAACTTGGAGAGACCCGGTACTTC
CVSTGQGEKLGETRYF
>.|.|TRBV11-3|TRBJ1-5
TGTGCCAGCAGCTTACAAGAGAATCAGTCCCAGCGTTTT
CASSLQENQSQRF
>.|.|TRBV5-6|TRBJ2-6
TGTGTCAGCAGCTTATGGACCTCTGGGGCCAATGTCCTGACTTTC
CVSSLWTSGANVLTF
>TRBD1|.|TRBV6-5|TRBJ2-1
TGTGCCAGCAGTACTACCGTGGGACAGGGAGGCAATGAGCAGTTCTTC
CASSTTVGQGGNEQFF
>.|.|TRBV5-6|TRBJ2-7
TGTGTCAGCAGCTTATTCGGGGACGCGGAGTCCAACGAGCAGTACTTC
CVSSLFGDAESNEQYF
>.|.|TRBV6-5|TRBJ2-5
TGTGCCAGCAGAGAGACAAACGTCGAGACCCAGTACTTC
CASRETNVETQYF
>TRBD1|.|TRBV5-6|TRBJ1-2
TGTGCCAGCAGCCCTGACAGGGGGTGCTTCCATGGCTGCACCTTC
CASSPDRGCFHGCTF
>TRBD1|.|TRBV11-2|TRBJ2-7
TGTGTCAGCAGCTTAGAGGGGACAGGGCTGTATTTC
CVSSLEGTGLYF
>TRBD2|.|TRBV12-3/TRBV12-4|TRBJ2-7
TGTGCCAGCACTTTAGGACTAGTCGGTGAGCAGTACTTC
CASTLGLVGEQYF
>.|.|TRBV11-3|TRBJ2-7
TGTGCCAGCAGCTTACGAGGGACCTCCTACAAGCAGTACTTC
CASSLRGTSYKQYF
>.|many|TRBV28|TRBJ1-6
TGTGCCAGCACCCCACAGCCTAATTCACCCCTCCACTTT
CASTPQPNSPLHF
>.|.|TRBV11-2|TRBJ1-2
TGTGCCAGCAGCCCGATGGTCGGGAGGCGGATAAATGACTACACCTTC
CASSPMVGRRINDYTF
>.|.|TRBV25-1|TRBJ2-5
TGTGCCAACAGTGACCCCAGGGTCTCGGGTGAGACCCGGTACTTC
CANSDPRVSGETRYF
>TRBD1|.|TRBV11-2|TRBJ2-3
TGTGCCAACAGCTTAGTGAGTCCCGGGACAGGACGTACAGATACACAGTATTTT
CANSLVSPGTGRTDTQYF
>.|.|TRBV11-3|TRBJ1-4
TGTACCTGCAGCTTAGATCGGGCAGTAAATGAAAAACTGTTTTTT
CTCSLDRAVNEKLFF
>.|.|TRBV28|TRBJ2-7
TGTGCCAGCAGTTTTGTCCCCATTGTGGGGGAACTAACCTACGAGCAGAACTTC
CASSFVPIVGELTYEQNF
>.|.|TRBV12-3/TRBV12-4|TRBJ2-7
TGTGCCAGCAGCTTGCCGGACAGCTACGAGCAGTACTTC
CASSLPDSYEQYF
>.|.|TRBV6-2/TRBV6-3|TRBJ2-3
TGTGCCAGCGCCCCATATGACCCCGCGGCAGATATGCAGTATTTT
CASAPYDPAADMQYF
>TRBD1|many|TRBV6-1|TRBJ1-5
TGTGCCAGCAGTGTAGGGGGCTCGGGCAATCAGCCCCAGCATTTT
CASSVGGSGNQPQHF
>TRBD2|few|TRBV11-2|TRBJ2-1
TGTGCCAGCACCTCAACGGGGGGGAATGAGCAGTTCTTC
CASTSTGGNEQFF
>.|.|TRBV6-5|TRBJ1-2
TGTGCCAGCAGCCGCCCTGGGTTTAGGGGCGGCTACACCTTC
CASSRPGFRGGYTF
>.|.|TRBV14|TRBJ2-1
TGTGCCAGCAGCCAACGGAGGACGTCGACAGGCTCCTACAATGAGCAGTTCTTC
CASSQRRTSTGSYNEQFF
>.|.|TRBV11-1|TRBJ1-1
TGTCCCAGTAGCCTCGCGGGAGAGGGAATCACTGAAGCTTTCTTT
CPSSLAGEGITEAFF
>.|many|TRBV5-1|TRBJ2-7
TGCGCCAGCTCCCGGACCCCTGGGGGATACGAGCAGTACTTC
CASSRTPGGYEQYF
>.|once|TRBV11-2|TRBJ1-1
TGTGCCAGGAGCCTCGGGGGGGGTGGGGTTTCACGGAGAGAAGCTTTCTTT
CARSLGGGGVSRREAFF
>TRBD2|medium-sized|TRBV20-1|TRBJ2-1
TGCAGTGCTAGTTCGTTAGCGGGTGGACTTAGTGAGCAGTTCTTC
CSASSLAGGLSEQFF
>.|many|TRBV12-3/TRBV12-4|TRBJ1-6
TGTGCCAGCAGCCCCGGCGGGGAATCACCCCTCCACTTT
CASSPGGESPLHF
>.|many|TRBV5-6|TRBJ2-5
TGTGCCAGCAGCTTGGAAGGGGCGAAGAGAGAGACCCAGTACTTC
CASSLEGAKRETQYF
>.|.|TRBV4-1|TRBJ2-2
TGCTCCAGCAGGGGTTCGGGCACCGGGGAGCTGTTTTTT
CSSRGSGTGELFF
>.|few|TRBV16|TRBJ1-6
TGTGCCAGCAGCCATTCCAGACAGAATTCACCCCTCCACTTT
CASSHSRQNSPLHF
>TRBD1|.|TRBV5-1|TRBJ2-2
TGCGCCAGCAGCTCGGGACAGCGAACCACCAGGGAGCTGTTTTTT
CASSSGQRTTRELFF
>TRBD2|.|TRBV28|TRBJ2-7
TGTGTCACCGTCCAGACTAGCGGGAGAGGGAACTACGAGCAGTACTTC
CVTVQTSGRGNYEQYF
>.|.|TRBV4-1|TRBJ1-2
TGCGCCAGCAGCCAAGAGACGACTGACTATGGCTACACCTTC
CASSQETTDYGYTF
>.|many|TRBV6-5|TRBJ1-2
TGTGCCAGCAGCCGCCCCGGGTTTGGGGGCGGCTACACCTTC
CASSRPGFGGGYTF
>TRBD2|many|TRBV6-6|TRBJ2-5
TGTGCCAGCAGACCTATTAGCGGGGGTATTGGAGAGACCCAGTACTTC
CASRPISGGIGETQYF
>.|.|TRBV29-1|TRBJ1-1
TGCAGCGTAAGAGGACCCGCGGGCACTGAAACTTTCTTT
CSVRGPAGTETFF
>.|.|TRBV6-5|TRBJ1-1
TGTGCCAGCTGTTACCAGGGACACCAGAACACTGAAGGTTTCTTT
CASCYQGHQNTEGFF
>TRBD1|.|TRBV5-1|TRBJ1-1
TGCGCCAGCCGCCTTGGAGGGGGCATGAACACTGAAGCTTTCTTT
CASRLGGGMNTEAFF
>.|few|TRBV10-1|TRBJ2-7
TGCGTCAGCAGTGGGATTCAGGGCCCCTACGAGCAGTACTTC
CVSSGIQGPYEQYF
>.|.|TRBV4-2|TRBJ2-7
TGTGCCAGCAGCAATGATGGCGCATCCTACAAGAAGTACTTC
CASSNDGASYKKYF
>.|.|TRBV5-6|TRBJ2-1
TGTGCCAGCAGCTTGAAGCGGTTTGGGCAATTCTTC
CASSLKRFGQFF
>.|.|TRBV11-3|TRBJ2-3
TGTGCCAGCAGCCTTCGAATAGGGAGAGGGATAGATACGCAGTATTTT
CASSLRIGRGIDTQYF
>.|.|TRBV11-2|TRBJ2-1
TGTGCCAGTTCCCGAACAGGGACCGACGATGAGCAGTTCTTC
CASSRTGTDDEQFF